The sequence of this T cell receptor beta chain was determined in a study of blood T cell repertoires in COVID-19. TCRdb's copy holds only in-frame clones and misses some; the assay was immunoSEQ multiplex PCR. The sample shows 100,000 to 150,000 clones, around nine tenths of them seen only once. J lost 5 bases, V lost 0 bases, and 3 bases had no gene match. Germline V CDR1 and CDR2: SGHDT, YYEEEE. There are 14 residues in the CDR3. The chain has TRBV5-6 and TRBJ1-1, with TRBD1 matching 8 bases. Sequenced: PBMCs or T cells enriched from blood (not recorded which). This TCR was recovered from a woman aged 50 to 65 who had recovered from COVID-19. The CDR3 DNA sequence: TGTGCCAGCAGCTTGGGGACAGGGTCTACTGAAGCTTTCTTT. Translated: CASSLGTGSTEAFF.